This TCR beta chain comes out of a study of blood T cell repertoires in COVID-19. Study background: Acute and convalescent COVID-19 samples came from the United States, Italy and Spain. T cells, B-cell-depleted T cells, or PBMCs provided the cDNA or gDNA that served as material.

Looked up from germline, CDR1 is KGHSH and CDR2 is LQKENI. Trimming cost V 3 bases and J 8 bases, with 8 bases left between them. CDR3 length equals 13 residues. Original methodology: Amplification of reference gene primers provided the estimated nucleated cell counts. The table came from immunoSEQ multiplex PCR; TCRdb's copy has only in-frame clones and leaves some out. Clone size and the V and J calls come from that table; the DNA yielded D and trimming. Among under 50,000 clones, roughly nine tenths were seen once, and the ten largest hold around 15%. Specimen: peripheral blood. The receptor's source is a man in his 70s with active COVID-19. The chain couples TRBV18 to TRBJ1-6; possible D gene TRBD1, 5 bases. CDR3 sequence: CASSPGGDSPLHF. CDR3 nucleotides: TGTGCCAGCTCACCGGGGGGGGATTCACCCCTCCACTTT.